The rows below give T cell receptor beta chains drawn from one sample of a study of blood T cell repertoires in COVID-19. Sequenced by immunoSEQ multiplex PCR; TCRdb stores in-frame clones only, minus some. The sample yields 250,000 to 350,000 clones, around 85% seen once. Source material: peripheral blood. The source of these receptors is a human donor with COVID-19, enrolled during active disease. The donor label of this sample is uncertain. Both conserved end residues are trimmed from each CDR3.

>TRBJ1-1|TRBV7-9
ASSFFVGGNTEAF
>TRBJ1-4|TRBV4-3
ASSQDQGYSEKLF
>TRBJ2-2|TRBV7-2
ASSSDRVYTGELF
>TRBJ1-2|TRBV21-1
ASSPQTLRGYYGYT
>TRBJ1-1|TRBV19
ASTMTGVDTEAF
>TRBJ2-4|TRBV28
ASSSQGGVLAKNIQY
>TRBJ2-5|TRBV9
ASSPRRGGRVGETQY
>TRBJ2-3|TRBV30
AWIARRLAGGVSTDTQY
>TRBJ1-2|TRBV30
AWSVARRGYT
>TRBJ1-3|TRBV28
ASSLHTGSGNTIY
>TRBJ2-7|TRBV2
ASGGRLGKSWSYEQY
>TRBJ2-5|TRBV3-1/TRBV3-2
ASSPPGHKFGTQY
>TRBJ2-2|TRBV19
ASSRTSGNTGELF
>TRBJ2-5|TRBV5-1
ASTPGGQETQY
>TRBJ2-2|TRBV28
ASSLSPRGATGELF
>TRBJ2-5|TRBV6-6
ASSGRQGGQETQY
>TRBJ2-7|TRBV19
ASSKGGTYSYEQY
>TRBJ1-5|TRBV2
ASRRFGYQPQH
>TRBJ2-7|TRBV30
AWSDLYGYEQY
>TRBJ1-1|TRBV5-6
ASSLYRGQGDTEAF
>TRBJ2-7|TRBV27
ASSFPGSHEQY
>TRBJ1-3|TRBV6-1
ASSEARLTNTIY
>TRBJ1-2|TRBV30
AWIMRGNYGYT
>TRBJ1-1|TRBV7-2
ASSLAGGGNTEAF
>TRBJ2-1|TRBV11-2
ASSLVQARANEQF
>TRBJ2-7|TRBV6-5
ASRQGAYEQY
>TRBJ2-2|TRBV5-4
ASSKIPGLADNTGELF
>TRBJ2-2|TRBV7-2
ASSLLRGSTGELF
>TRBJ1-3|TRBV27
ASSLSGTYSGNTIY
>TRBJ2-1|TRBV6-5
ASSYRTGVEQF
>TRBJ2-2|TRBV29-1
SVSFTLNRPNTGELF
>TRBJ1-1|TRBV6-6
ASSYDSAGPEAF
>TRBJ1-2|TRBV30
ASEIGGGYT
>TRBJ1-2|TRBV28
ASSLDRNYGYT
>TRBJ2-7|TRBV7-6
ASSLSGSYYEQY
>TRBJ2-7|TRBV7-8
ASSYRDTYEQY
>TRBJ2-3|TRBV11-2
ASSPLGGGGTDTQY
>TRBJ1-1|TRBV19
ASSREYTEAF
>TRBJ1-6|TRBV19
ASSQVGGSGDSPLH
>TRBJ2-5|TRBV28
ASSLSTSGQETQY
>TRBJ2-2|TRBV25-1
ASSEYTSGDTGELF
>TRBJ2-1|TRBV11-2
ASRRPGLAGDNEQF
>TRBJ2-5|TRBV7-2
ASSLLLGGRRGETQY
>TRBJ1-1|TRBV6-1
ASSEFSGAVTEAF
>TRBJ2-1|TRBV5-6
ASSLATQAGGAFYNEQF
>TRBJ1-4|TRBV5-6
ASSLVGELATNEKLF